A single TCR beta chain is shown here with its context. Its antigen specificity is not known. No base-level quality is on record; no much larger clone is a single base apart. TCR CDR3 regions were amplified from genomic DNA by multiplex PCR using the deep immunoSEQ assay. Extracted genomic DNA from each cell subset was distributed evenly across all wells of several immunoSEQ 96-well plates, and each plate was treated as a replicate. For sorted subsets, approximately 0.2 ug of genomic DNA, equivalent to some 33,000 T cell genomes, went into each replicate PCR. Purified libraries were quantified with a Qubit 3.0 fluorometer, sized on a Bioanalyzer 2100, and re-quantified with the KAPA Library Quantification kit. A separate single-read 150-cycle Illumina NextSeq 550 flow cell was used to sequence each immunoSEQ 96-well plate. The study's own analysis went as follows. Because the immunoSEQ output held only junctional sequences and lacked quality scores, the filtering could not match the filtering applied to full-length reads. Sequences were annotated with PyIR, a Python wrapper for IgBLAST v1.9, using IMGT germline references to assign V/J genes and CDR3. Reads with weak V/J assignments (E-value above 1e-6), missing CDR3, stop codons, out-of-frame junctions, or ambiguous translated residues were removed. A V3J clonotype was defined by an identical inferred V gene, J gene, and CDR3 amino acid sequence. The percentage overlap between two repertoires was calculated by dividing the number of shared unique clonotypes by the size of the smaller repertoire. Richness of each repertoire was evaluated using RTK rarefaction, the Chao1 estimator, and Recon v2.1 estimates of unobserved clonotypes. Generation probabilities were computed with OLGA for all TCRbeta clonotypes obtained by the gDNA method from a few donors. TCRdb stores this immuneACCESS table with in-frame sequences only. Part of the clones is absent; in the studies checked, under half of the shortfall reflects unresolved V genes, and no reason is known for the rest. The V and J calls and clone size were taken over from that table, and D and trimming were inferred from the DNA. The sample contains some 360,000 clones, less than 75% of them found a single time. Over 9.5% of the sample is held by the ten biggest clonotypes.

The data are from a study of shared clonotypes between healthy human individuals (dated by TCRdb to 2020 to 2021). Context from the whole study: A couple of women and three men aged 18 to 49 years were included in the cohort. For each donor, three plates each were used for CD4 naive and CD4 memory, two plates were used for CD8 naive, and one plate was used for CD8 memory. To estimate repertoire size and how much clonotype sharing occurs between individuals, the study deeply sequenced the blood TCR repertoires of five healthy adults. Different laboratories and diverse techniques were used to prepare libraries and sequence TCR repertoires, to increase sequencing depth and limit assay-specific biases. Each donor's leukapheresis produced roughly between roughly 0.85 and 9.5 billion PBMCs.

The donors were healthy, HIV-negative adults with no recently reported acute infections or vaccinations. Every donor was a Caucasian adult residing in Nashville, Tennessee, USA. CD4+ T cells were enriched by magnetic negative selection; naive cells were then positively selected on CD45RA, and the negative fraction formed the memory subset. Blood was obtained by leukapheresis, after which PBMCs were separated by Ficoll-Histopaque density gradient centrifugation and cryopreserved in liquid nitrogen vapor phase. Purity and quantity of every magnetically sorted T cell population were checked by analytical flow cytometry. Genomic DNA was isolated from every sorted fraction and measured by UV absorbance on a Nanodrop 2000c. The germline V gene (reference sequence) provides CDR1 LNHDA and CDR2 SQIVND. Including the terminal cysteine and phenylalanine, the CDR3 comprises 13 residues. Just CDR3 DNA is preserved here, 39 bases in frame from base 1. Deletion took 7 bases off V and 3 bases off J, with a span of 9 bases between the germline ends.

The research as a whole found: When a handful of donors were compared, the shared fraction of clonotypes was roughly 5% for naive CD4, 3.5% to 4% for naive CD8, 2.3% for memory CD4, and around 0.37% for memory CD8. Pairwise subsampling indicated that sequencing depth was expected to affect the degree of clonotype sharing among donors. The small number of donors limited the genetic and exposure-history diversity represented. Estimated clonotype richness was generally larger for naive than for memory subsets. Sampling was restricted to blood, and TCR repertoires in tissues likely differ from the TCR repertoires found in blood. Incomplete sequencing was indicated by rarefaction of sorted-subset datasets, despite the large sequencing depth. Clonotypes shared by all four sorted-subset donors showed higher generation probabilities than non-shared clonotypes.

The chain uses TRBV19 and TRBJ2-2, with the D gene call left open. The sequence was collected from a man in his thirties or forties in good health. Sequencing was performed on memory CD4+ T cells sorted from blood. The label giving this sample's cell subset or site can be read as: CD45RA-negative fraction. The nucleotide sequence reads TGTGCCAGTACGAGCCATCACACCGGGGAGCTGTTTTTT. Its coded protein is CASTSHHTGELFF.